The next 25 T cell receptor beta chains were all read from a single sample in a study of patients and donors after allogeneic stem cell transplantation. Each CDR3 protein gets one entry after TCRdb re-called the RT-PCR reads with MiXCR. The sample holds about 410,000 distinct CDR3 sequences, roughly 17% seen once. Specimen: blood, either unsorted or a sorted T cell fraction (not recorded which). The receptors stem from a human donor who was either an allogeneic HSCT recipient or a stem cell or donor lymphocyte infusion donor (not recorded which). It is not recorded whose cells these are; they may come from a transplant donor.

This clonotype was counted only a few times. The chain links TRBV2 to TRBJ2-6; D possibly corresponds to TRBD1 (6 bases). The CDR3 extends over 16 amino acids. Trimming left V 8 bases short and J 0 bases short, with 14 bases between. Germline V gene lookup returns CDR1 SNHLY and CDR2 FYNNEI. CDR3 sequence reads: CASGNRVPSGANVLTF. CDR3 nucleotides: TGTGCCAGCGGGAACAGGGTCCCCTCTGGGGCCAACGTCCTGACTTTC.

The sample holds a few counts of this clonotype. The gene calls are TRBV12-3 or TRBV12-4 and TRBJ2-5, with 8 positions matching TRBD2. With V trimmed by 4 bases and J by 1 base, 5 bases remained unmatched. This CDR3 is built from 15 residues. Here the CDR3 reads CASSSREGLQETQYF. CDR3 coding DNA: TGTGCCAGCAGTTCCCGGGAGGGCCTCCAAGAGACCCAGTACTTC.

This clonotype was counted ten times or more. The V and J genes are TRBV12-3 or TRBV12-4 and TRBJ2-5, with no clear D. V was trimmed by 3 bases and J by 2 bases, leaving 7 bases between them. The CDR3 has 13 residues. The CDR3: CASSLVQQETQYF. CDR3 bases: TGTGCCAGCAGTTTGGTGCAACAAGAGACCCAGTACTTC.

The chain couples TRBV12-3 or TRBV12-4 to TRBJ1-5; D is undetermined. Trimming left V 2 bases short and J 1 base short, with 9 bases between. This CDR3 spans 15 amino acids. In DNA form, the CDR3 reads TGTGCCAGCAGTTTACCCCCGGGGAGCAATCAGCCCCAGCATTTT. Residues: CASSLPPGSNQPQHF.

Only a few counts were recorded for this clonotype. Written as DNA, the CDR3 is TGTGCCAGCAGTGAAACGTGGGGGCGTAGAGAAGCTTTCTTT. Residues: CASSETWGRREAFF. The J gene is TRBJ1-1, the V gene TRBV6-1; the D gene is possibly TRBD1 (6 bases). This CDR3 comprises 14 residues. The V end lost 2 bases, the J end lost 8 bases, and 15 bases lay between the germline ends. Germline CDR1 is MNHNS and CDR2 is SASEGT.

This clonotype was picked up a small number of times. The J gene is TRBJ2-3, the V gene TRBV6-2 or TRBV6-3; 10 bases are shared with TRBD2. Germline CDR1 is MNHEY and CDR2 is SVGEGT. This CDR3 region has 14 residues. The ends lost 6 bases at V and 2 bases at J; junction bases unmatched: 2. CDR3 coding DNA: TGTGCCAGCAGACTAGCGGGGATCACAGATACGCAGTATTTT. It yields the protein CASRLAGITDTQYF.

This clonotype has ten or more counts. V gene TRBV5-1 combines with J gene TRBJ2-3; 7 bases fit TRBD2. With 0 bases clipped from V and 3 bases from J, the junction kept 7 bases outside the gene matches. The germline V gene encodes CDR1 SGHRS and CDR2 YFSETQ. This CDR3 region has 16 residues. The chain's CDR3 is CASSLGGLSGTDTQYF. The CDR3 region has the DNA TGCGCCAGCAGCTTGGGGGGACTATCAGGAACAGATACGCAGTATTTT.

The V and J genes are TRBV5-1 and TRBJ1-1; D ambiguous. From germline, CDR1 is SGHRS and CDR2 YFSETQ. Trimming took off 5 bases at V and 4 bases at J, with 15 bases between the two ends. This CDR3 is built from 14 residues. CDR3 DNA: TGCGCCAGCAGAGTTGCAGCGATATTCACTGAAGCTTTCTTT. Its translation is CASRVAAIFTEAFF.

This clonotype came up a few times. The chain recombines TRBV7-2 with TRBJ2-5; D gene uncertain. This CDR3 is built from 13 residues. Germline V lookup: CDR1 SGHTA, CDR2 FQGNSA. With 1 base removed from V and 13 bases from J, the gap between germline ends came to 16 bases. In DNA, the CDR3 is TGTGCCAGCAGCTTAGGCTCGACTCCCCAGATGTACTTC. Amino acids: CASSLGSTPQMYF. The full variable domain, its missing parts supplied by reference TRBV7-2 and TRBJ2-5, is GAGVSQSPSNKVTEKGKDVELRCDPISGHTALYWYRQSLGQGLEFLIYFQGNSAPDKSGLPSDRFSAERTGGSVSTLTIQRTQQEDSAVYLCASSLGSTPQMYFGPGTRLLVL.

This clonotype showed up just a few times. J is TRBJ2-7 and V is TRBV15; 9 bases align to TRBD1. With V trimmed by 2 bases and J by 5 bases, 1 base remained unmatched. Per the germline V gene, CDR1 is LNHNV and CDR2 is YYDKDF (reference sequence). This CDR3 has 13 residues. CDR3 loop: CATSRRDRDEQYF. The CDR3 nucleotides are TGTGCCACCAGCAGAAGGGACAGGGACGAGCAGTACTTC.

This clonotype occurred many times. Relative to the germline gene, one junction end is altered; a read error may explain this. This chain connects TRBV12-3 or TRBV12-4 to TRBJ1-2; 8 bases map to TRBD1. The CDR3 runs to 12 residues. CDR3 residues: CASSLGTGKIMF. The CDR3, as DNA: TGTGCCAGCAGTTTAGGGACAGGGAAGATCATGTTC.

This clonotype was seen a few times. The genes are TRBV9 and TRBJ2-6; no reliable D call. This CDR3 region has 17 residues. Per the germline V gene, CDR1 is SGDLS and CDR2 is YYNGEE. The V and J ends lost 0 bases and 0 bases respectively, with 10 bases between them. DNA for the CDR3: TGTGCCAGCAGCGTAGAGCTGGGAAGCTCTGGGGCCAACGTCCTGACTTTC. Translation: CASSVELGSSGANVLTF.

V gene TRBV7-3 combines with J gene TRBJ2-7; no clear D. Germline lookup yields CDR1 SGHTA and CDR2 FQGTGA. V lost 0 bases and J lost 2, with 11 bases in between. This CDR3 is 15 amino acids long. The CDR3: CASSLTRTPTYEQYF. For the CDR3, the DNA is TGTGCCAGCAGCTTAACGCGGACGCCGACCTACGAGCAGTACTTC.

This chain joins TRBV10-3 and TRBJ1-1; D remains unclear. This CDR3 region has 10 residues. CDR1 and CDR2 (germline): ENHRY, SYGVKD. V was clipped by 11 bases and J by 4 bases, with 8 bases between them. The CDR3 protein is CAAGGTEAFF. CDR3 nucleotides: TGTGCCGCGGGTGGCACTGAAGCTTTCTTT.

This clonotype appeared many times. The chain combines TRBV6-5 with TRBJ1-4; the match to TRBD1 covers 7 bases. This CDR3 is built from 15 residues. CDR1 MNHEY and CDR2 SVGAGI come from the germline V gene. J gave up 10 bases and V 0 bases, and 8 bases lay outside the gene matches. The CDR3 coding sequence is TGTGCCAGCAGTTACTCGACAGGGACCTCTCGAAAACTGTTTTTT. Its protein is CASSYSTGTSRKLFF.

This clonotype has at least ten counts. The gene calls are TRBV28 and TRBJ2-7, with 7 nucleotides matching TRBD1. Germline V lookup: CDR1 MDHEN, CDR2 SYDVKM. The CDR3 is 13 residues long. Trimming at V came to 5 bases and at J to 4 bases, leaving 5 bases not matched to a gene. In DNA form, the CDR3 reads TGTGCCAGCAGTCCCCGGGACAGATACGAGCAGTACTTC. This translates into CASSPRDRYEQYF.

This clonotype was detected a few times. The chain couples TRBV29-1 to TRBJ2-5, with D tentatively TRBD2 (6 bases). The CDR3 is made up of 12 amino acids. Trimming shortened V by 7 bases and J by 4 bases, and 13 bases separated the two germline ends. Germline V gene lookup returns CDR1 SQVTM and CDR2 ANQGSEA. The CDR3 DNA is TGCAGCGAGTGGGGGGTCGGAGAGACCCAGTACTTC. It translates to CSEWGVGETQYF.

The chain uses TRBV30 and TRBJ2-1; maybe TRBD2 (5 bases). The CDR3 consists of 15 residues. Trimming removed 0 bases at V and 4 bases at J, with 13 bases between. Germline CDR1 is GTSNPN and CDR2 is SVGIG (reference sequence). As DNA, the CDR3 is TGTGCCTGGAGTGTAACGGGAAAAAGATACAATGAGCAGTTCTTC. Its protein product is CAWSVTGKRYNEQFF.

The V gene is TRBV7-9, the J gene TRBJ2-7; D may match TRBD1 or TRBD2 (6 bases each). The V and J ends lost 5 bases and 7 bases respectively, with 24 bases between them. This CDR3 is 16 amino acids long. Per the germline V gene, CDR1 is SEHNR and CDR2 is FQNEAQ (reference sequence). CDR3 residues: CASSVSRVGGQSEQYF. The CDR3 DNA reads TGTGCCAGCAGCGTTAGCCGGGTTGGGGGGCAAAGTGAGCAGTACTTC.

In its sample, this clonotype was seen a few times. The chain is built from TRBV5-1 and TRBJ2-7; D may be TRBD2 (5 bases). Germline V gene data show CDR1 as SGHRS and CDR2 as YFSETQ. The V end lost 4 bases, the J end lost 6 bases, and 17 bases lay between the germline ends. The CDR3 runs to 14 residues. CDR3 sequence reads: CASSADSPMGEQYF. CDR3 in DNA: TGCGCCAGCAGCGCGGACTCTCCAATGGGCGAGCAGTACTTC.

This clonotype was seen a handful of times. The chain joins TRBV4-3 to TRBJ2-1, with no clear D. Trimming left V 6 bases short and J 4 bases short, with 10 bases between. Germline loops: CDR1 LGHNA, CDR2 YSLEER. CDR3 length equals 13 residues. The CDR3 spells CASSYTLYNEQFF. CDR3 bases: TGCGCCAGCAGTTATACCTTATACAATGAGCAGTTCTTC.

A few counts support this clonotype. V is TRBV5-5 and J is TRBJ2-1; D remains unclear. V lost 0 bases, J lost 4 bases, and 11 bases lay in between. There are 15 residues in the CDR3. Germline CDR1 and CDR2: SGHKS and YYEKEE (reference sequence). The CDR3 DNA reads TGTGCCAGCAGCTTGGTCGGCGGCCCATACAATGAGCAGTTCTTC. The encoded protein is CASSLVGGPYNEQFF.

This clonotype was counted only a few times. The chain is built from TRBV7-3 and TRBJ2-3, with 9 bases aligning to TRBD1. With 5 bases clipped from V and 0 bases from J, the junction kept 6 bases outside the gene matches. Germline CDR1 SGHTA, CDR2 FQGTGA. This CDR3 is 16 amino acids long. The CDR3 spells CASSRWDRASTDTQYF. For the CDR3, the DNA is TGTGCCAGCAGCCGATGGGACAGGGCGAGCACAGATACGCAGTATTTT.

The V call is TRBV2, the J call TRBJ2-5; TRBD1 might be the D (5 bases). V was trimmed by 3 bases and J by 1 base, leaving 18 bases between them. The CDR3 is made up of 17 amino acids. CDR1 and CDR2 from the germline V gene are SNHLY and FYNNEI. The CDR3 loop is CASSDRTGGHLQETQYF. The DNA of the CDR3 is TGTGCCAGCAGTGATAGAACCGGTGGACATCTCCAAGAGACCCAGTACTTC.

This clonotype was observed many times. The rearrangement joins TRBV9 to TRBJ2-6; TRBD1 might be the D (6 bases). Looked up from germline, CDR1 is SGDLS and CDR2 is YYNGEE. The CDR3 spans 15 residues. V was trimmed by 4 bases and J by 0 bases, leaving 8 bases between them. CDR3 nucleotide sequence: TGTGCCAGCAGCCTACAGGGCTCTGGGGCCAACGTCCTGACTTTC. Its translation is CASSLQGSGANVLTF.